The TCR beta chain under discussion was sequenced for a study of blood T cells in healthy people across ages (dated by TCRdb to about 2015). Regarding the complete study: In model experiments, template switching captured roughly one uniquely barcoded TCR beta cDNA molecule for every two T cells. The donors were divided into four age groups: young (average approximately 16 years), middle-aged (about 40), aged (around 67) and long-lived (roughly 88). The study analyzed two additional independent replicas of 1 million unique cDNA reads from the same blood draw for two donors, one aged 18 to 30 and one aged 80 or older. Donors of different ages were randomly distributed across sequencing lanes to avoid experimental bias. The study measured age-related changes in TCR beta repertoire diversity using deep sequencing normalized with unique cDNA molecular identifiers.

This clonotype came up a few times. Its cognate antigen has yet to be identified. Base qualities are missing; no much larger clone stands one base away. Library preparation was by 5' RACE. Sequenced on an Illumina HiSeq 2500. The second PCR ran for roughly 7 to 11 cycles and used a J-beta primer mix along with a sample-barcoded 5' primer. A template-switch 5' adaptor carrying 12 random nucleotides introduced a unique molecular identifier onto each TCR beta cDNA molecule. Each sample yielded at least 2.5 million CDR3-containing paired-end reads. All of the RNA was converted into first-strand cDNA using the Mint cDNA synthesis kit, with a TRBC-specific oligonucleotide serving as the primer. Following uracil-DNA glycosylase treatment, a first 18-cycle PCR with universal primers M1SS and BC2_uni_R was performed on all cDNA. Turning to the authors' computational methods: Each sample was normalized by randomly selecting 1 million high-quality reads, each carrying a distinct molecular identifier. Instead of being binned into consensus sequences, reads with shared molecular identifiers were discarded. MiTCR, run with a Q25 quality threshold and the strictest error-elimination algorithm, handled CDR3 identification, clonotype clustering and error correction. A nonparametric unseen species model with Euler transformation was used to estimate lower-bound total TCR beta diversity. Through fastp at Q25 and MiXCR, TCRdb rebuilt clones from the public reads, retaining in-frame beta chains. Each CDR3 protein gets just one entry, which takes the most common genes and DNA from the rows behind it. Here the V and J calls rest on TCRdb's processing, not on the authors' analysis. The sample table lists about 1.4 million distinct CDR3 sequences, approximately 63% of them with a count of one. Under 8.5% of the sample lies in the top ten.

Overall study results and their limits: Because donor CMV infection status was unknown, age-related changes in expanded clonotypes were potentially confounded. Observed TCR beta diversity per million T cells fell roughly linearly with age, and a significant reduction was already apparent by age approximately 41. Compared with the aged group, the long-lived group had more naive CD4+ T cells, fewer expanded clones and increased TCR diversity, suggesting age selection. Bulk unsorted PBMC profiling prevented conclusive comparison of naive and antigen-experienced compartments. Estimates of total diversity based on one million sequenced T cells were regarded as lower bounds and as underestimates. A strong correlation was found between observed TCR beta diversity and the percentage of naive T cells measured by flow cytometry.

Systemically healthy Caucasian individuals from Russia, about 38 in total and aged about 6 to 100 years, were included as donors. Around 10 milliliters of peripheral blood were collected from each donor into EDTA-treated Vacutainer tubes. Ficoll-Paque density-gradient centrifugation was used to isolate PBMCs, with at least 6.5 million obtained per sample. Total RNA was extracted from PBMCs with Trizol reagent, with at least 5.5 micrograms obtained per sample. The percentages of naive CD45RAhigh/CD27high T cells were determined by flow cytometry on a PBMC aliquot from every donor. Via the germline V gene, CDR1 is MNHNS and CDR2 SASEGT. V loses 11 bases of germline sequence and J loses 5 bases, and the interval between the two ends is 21 bases. Measured from the cysteine to the phenylalanine, the CDR3 is 14 residues long. Only CDR3 DNA remains: 42 bases, in frame from the first base.

The sequencing input was blood. This TCR was recovered from a young man in good health. The chain couples TRBV6-1 to TRBJ2-5; tentative D gene TRBD2, with 5 bases matching. The DNA is TGTGCCGCCAATCGAGTGGGAGTTCAGGAGACCCAGTACTTC. Its protein is CAANRVGVQETQYF.